This is a list of T cell receptor beta chains from one sample in a study of neurological immune-mediated disorders. TCRdb used MiXCR to reprocess the 5' RACE reads, holding one entry per CDR3 protein. The sample lists over 55,000 distinct CDR3 sequences; approximately 10% were seen once. The specimen was PBMCs. The receptors come from a man aged 25 to 45 in good health. The CDR3 runs from the conserved cysteine through the conserved F or W. Each record gives: V gene, J gene, D gene, clone size, CDR3 DNA, CDR3 protein. A D gene is named only where the DNA matches it firmly. A clone size is listed for some rows: how often the clone was seen (once, few, many), or a class if it is expanded.

TRBV29-1,TRBJ2-1,-,many,TGCAGCGTTGAGGGAGGACGGAAGAGCTACAATGAGCAGTTCTTC,CSVEGGRKSYNEQFF
TRBV28,TRBJ2-6,TRBD1,many,TGTGCCAGCAGTCAGGGACAGGTTTTCTCTGGGGCCAACGTCCTGACTTTC,CASSQGQVFSGANVLTF
TRBV9,TRBJ2-2,TRBD2,many,TGTGCCAGCACCCTAGCGGGAGTAGGGACCGGGGAGCTGTTTTTT,CASTLAGVGTGELFF
TRBV15,TRBJ2-1,TRBD2,-,TGTGCCACGAGGGGACTACCCTACAATGAGCAGTTCTTC,CATRGLPYNEQFF
TRBV6-1,TRBJ1-2,-,few,TGTGCCAGCAGTGAACAAGAAGGGGCTGGCTACACCTTC,CASSEQEGAGYTF
TRBV27,TRBJ2-7,-,many,TGTGCCAGCAGTTTGAGGGGAACCGCCTACGAGCAGTACTTC,CASSLRGTAYEQYF
TRBV3-1,TRBJ2-1,-,many,TGTGCCAGCAGCCAAGGCTCGGAGCGGAAGCAGTTCTTC,CASSQGSERKQFF
TRBV7-8,TRBJ2-7,-,many,TGTGCCAGCAGCTCATCGTTCGGCCGAAACTACGAGCAGTACTTC,CASSSSFGRNYEQYF
TRBV11-1,TRBJ2-2,TRBD1,many,TGTGCCAGCAGCTTATCCGGGACAGACACCGGGGAGCTGTTTTTT,CASSLSGTDTGELFF
TRBV5-5,TRBJ1-5,-,-,TGTGCCAGCAGCTTGGAATATAGCAATCAGCCCCAGCATTTT,CASSLEYSNQPQHF
TRBV4-1,TRBJ2-7,-,many,TGCGCCAGCAGCGTACTACCAGCGGGTTTCGACGAGCAGTACTTC,CASSVLPAGFDEQYF
TRBV20-1,TRBJ2-3,TRBD2,many,TGCAGTGCTCGGGCTCGGGGGGGAGAAACAGATACGCAGTATTTT,CSARARGGETDTQYF
TRBV11-2,TRBJ2-5,TRBD1,many,TGTGCCAGCAGAAACCCAGGGGGCGCGAGGGAGACCCAGTACTTC,CASRNPGGARETQYF
TRBV29-1,TRBJ2-3,-,many,TGCAGCGTTGAAGGTAGCACAGATACGCAGTATTTT,CSVEGSTDTQYF
TRBV5-1,TRBJ2-1,TRBD2,many,TGCGCCAGCAGCAGCAGCGGGGCCTACAATGAGCAGTTCTTC,CASSSSGAYNEQFF
TRBV7-6,TRBJ1-3,-,-,TGTGCCAGCAGCTCACATCTCCTCACTGGAAACACCATATATTTT,CASSSHLLTGNTIYF